This paragraph reports one T cell receptor (beta chain). Its antigen is still unknown. Produced via immunoSEQ multiplex PCR; TCRdb's table is partial and in-frame only. Of 90,000 to 110,000 clones listed, 90% to 95% are singletons. This record belongs to a study of T cell responses to AZD1222 COVID-19 vaccine. Study-level findings and limits: Most donors were white British, females outnumbered males, and clonal diversity was possibly underestimated. Spike-wide vaccine-associated CD4 TCRs dominated at 160-218 and 743-854.

The CDR3 runs to 13 residues. V lost 0 bases and J 5 bases, leaving 8 bases between the germline ends. Germline values: CDR1 SGDLS, CDR2 YYNGEE. This TCR derives from an adult in good health. The chain combines TRBV9 with TRBJ1-2; D unresolved. Specimen: peripheral blood, collected on day 0 of AZD1222 vaccination. This CDR3 reads CASSVAPGYGYTF. DNA for the CDR3: TGTGCCAGCAGCGTAGCACCGGGTTATGGCTACACCTTC.